This T cell receptor beta chain was sequenced for a study of spatial heterogeneity in lung cancer. Regarding time point: sample taken at primary tumor resection. Whole RNA, which was extracted from tumor, nontumor lung tissue or frozen PBMC, was sequenced without any cell sorting. The CDR3 length is 13 residues. Germline CDR1 DFQATT, CDR2 SNEGSKA (reference sequence). Trimming cost V 0 bases and J 4 bases, with 8 bases left between them. In TCRdb, the 5' RACE reads were re-called with MiXCR into one record per CDR3 protein. The sample gives around 87,000 distinct CDR3 sequences, roughly 12% of which show up once; about 41% is in the top ten.

The V call is TRBV20-1, the J call TRBJ2-3; D is uncertain. The sequence was collected from a male donor with early-stage non-small cell lung cancer. The sample here was PBMCs, taken at surgery. CDR3 in amino acids: CSARDPPADTQYF. CDR3 coding DNA: TGCAGTGCTAGAGACCCGCCGGCAGATACGCAGTATTTT.